Included here is one T cell receptor beta chain sequence, with context. Trimming took 4 bases from V and 6 from J; bases not matched to a gene: 5. The CDR3 totals 15 residues. CDR1 and CDR2 from the germline V gene are MGHRA and YSYEKL. Sequencing was performed with immunoSEQ multiplex PCR; in TCRdb, only in-frame clones are kept and a portion is missing. In the table there are roughly 140,000 clones, approximately 90% of which are singletons. This entry belongs to a study of blood T cell repertoires in COVID-19. This TCR was recovered from a woman at least 80 years old with acute or convalescent COVID-19. The chain employs TRBV4-1 and TRBJ1-6; 8 nucleotides agree with TRBD1. The source material was peripheral blood. CDR3 loop: CASSLDRGGNSPLHF. Here the CDR3 DNA reads TGCGCCAGCAGCCTCGACAGGGGCGGTAATTCACCCCTCCACTTT.